These T cell receptor beta chains were read from a single sample in a study of blood T cell repertoires in COVID-19. The protocol was immunoSEQ multiplex PCR, while the TCRdb copy is restricted to in-frame clones and leaves out a portion. The table lists under 250,000 clones, approximately 82% of them singletons. Material: peripheral blood. These receptors originate from a woman in her 70s with active or convalescent COVID-19. CDR3s include the opening cysteine and the closing phenylalanine or tryptophan. Each record gives: J gene, V gene, clone size, D gene, CDR3 DNA, CDR3 protein. D genes are given only for firm matches. Only part of the rows carry a size: once, few, many, or a class if the clone is expanded.

>TRBJ2-7|TRBV3-1/TRBV3-2|-|-
TGTGCCAGCAGCCAAGATACAGGACCCTTCTACGAGCAGTACTTC
CASSQDTGPFYEQYF
>TRBJ2-3|TRBV4-2|-|-
TGTGCCAGCAGCCAAGTAATACACACAGATACGCAGTATTTT
CASSQVIHTDTQYF
>TRBJ1-2|TRBV6-5|-|TRBD1
TGTGCCAGCAGTTACTCGGACAGGGGCTTTGGCTACACCTTC
CASSYSDRGFGYTF
>TRBJ1-5|TRBV7-9|-|-
TGTGCCAGCCGTACAGGAGTCGATCAGCCCCAGCATTTT
CASRTGVDQPQHF
>TRBJ2-3|TRBV24-1|-|TRBD1
TGTGCCACCAGCGGACAGGGCTTTGAATCGCAGTATTTT
CATSGQGFESQYF
>TRBJ2-7|TRBV9|few|-
TGTGCCAGCAGCCCGTCCTGGCGGGCAACCTACGAGCAGTACTTC
CASSPSWRATYEQYF
>TRBJ1-4|TRBV30|-|-
TGTGCCTCTGGAGTTGGGAGGACTAATGAAAAACTGTTTTTT
CASGVGRTNEKLFF
>TRBJ1-5|TRBV4-1|once|TRBD1
TGCGCCAGCAGCCAAGATGAGGGGGCCACGTATCAGCCCCAGCATTTT
CASSQDEGATYQPQHF
>TRBJ1-5|TRBV15|-|TRBD1
TGTGCCACCAGCAGCAGGGGGCAGTTTAATCAGCCCCAGCATTTT
CATSSRGQFNQPQHF
>TRBJ2-3|TRBV27|-|-
TGTGCCAGCAGTAACCTAGCCTCCTACCGCACAGATACGCAGTATTTT
CASSNLASYRTDTQYF
>TRBJ2-1|TRBV6-5|once|TRBD2
TGTGCCAGCAGGTTAATAGCGGGCAATGAGCAGTTCTTC
CASRLIAGNEQFF
>TRBJ1-6|TRBV2|-|TRBD1
TGTGCCAGCAGTGAAGCGACAGGGGGTTCACCCCTCCACTTT
CASSEATGGSPLHF
>TRBJ2-1|TRBV5-1|-|TRBD2
TGCGCCAGCAGCCGATTACCTGGGACTAGCGGGAACTCCTACAATGAGCAGTTCTTC
CASSRLPGTSGNSYNEQFF
>TRBJ2-4|TRBV9|-|-
TGTGCCAGCAGCTCCACCTCGGGGGGCCTGGACATTCAGTACTTC
CASSSTSGGLDIQYF
>TRBJ2-7|TRBV11-2|-|-
TGTGCCAGCCAGCGGCTAGCGTACGAGCAGTACTTC
CASQRLAYEQYF
>TRBJ1-2|TRBV19|-|-
TGTGCCAGCTACAGATCCGGCTCGCTCTATGGCTACACCTTC
CASYRSGSLYGYTF
>TRBJ1-6|TRBV14|few|TRBD1
TGTGCCAGCAGCCCTAAATCGACAGGGGCTAGCTCCTATAATTCACCCCTCCACTTT
CASSPKSTGASSYNSPLHF
>TRBJ2-7|TRBV27|few|-
TGTGCCAGCAGTAGTATACGGGCAGGGGGGCCTTACGAGCAGTACTTC
CASSSIRAGGPYEQYF
>TRBJ2-7|TRBV30|-|-
TGTGCCTGGAGTCCAGGGTTCGACTACGAGCAGTACTTC
CAWSPGFDYEQYF